This T cell receptor beta chain was identified in a study of blood T cell repertoires in COVID-19. Looking at the study overall: The study drew acute and convalescent COVID-19 samples from the United States, Italy and Spain. The cDNA or gDNA used as material had been derived from T cells, B-cell-depleted T cells, or PBMCs.

In the source study's methods: The authors estimated nucleated cell counts from reference gene primer amplification. Produced via immunoSEQ multiplex PCR; TCRdb's table is partial and in-frame only. V and J calls and clone size come straight from that table; D and trimming were deduced from the DNA. This repertoire shows roughly 68,000 clones, roughly 80% found once; its top ten account for about 10%. This CDR3 comprises 15 residues. Germline V CDR1 and CDR2: MNHEY, SVGAGI. Trimming took 8 bases from V and 5 from J; bases not matched to a gene: 12. The clonotype was recovered from a woman in her forties or fifties with acute or convalescent COVID-19. Specimen: peripheral blood. The chain recombines TRBV6-5 with TRBJ2-1, with TRBD2 matching over 7 bases. The CDR3 spells CASWGGPRHHNEQFF. CDR3 sequence (DNA): TGTGCCAGCTGGGGGGGACCTAGACACCACAATGAGCAGTTCTTC.